The 18 T cell receptor beta chains given below trace back to one sample, sequenced in a study of CD8+ T cells in alopecia areata. In each case, RNA was isolated and then reverse transcribed into cDNA as the sequencing template. The data were produced by immunoSEQ multiplex PCR, yet TCRdb's version contains in-frame clones alone and is incomplete. The data show some 30,000 clones, about 74% seen once. Sequenced material: NKG2D-low CD8+ T cells sorted from blood. These receptors came from a human donor with alopecia areata.

V gene TRBV29-1 combines with J gene TRBJ2-4; D is ambiguous. The CDR3 covers 16 residues. V was cut by 0 bases and J by 0 bases, with 12 bases left in between. Germline loops: CDR1 SQVTM, CDR2 ANQGSEA. Here the CDR3 reads CSVEDRTALAKNIQYF. The CDR3 DNA is TGCAGCGTTGAAGATCGTACAGCGTTAGCCAAAAACATTCAGTACTTC.

The chain carries TRBV29-1 and TRBJ2-2; no definite D call. V was pared by 4 bases and J by 2 bases, with 5 bases between. CDR3 length: 12 residues. Germline V CDR1 and CDR2: SQVTM, ANQGSEA. The CDR3 nucleotides are TGCAGCGTTGTCTCCAACACCGGGGAGCTGTTTTTT. Amino acids: CSVVSNTGELFF.

The chain has TRBV15 and TRBJ2-6, with no clear D. The CDR3 contains 16 residues. Germline loops: CDR1 LNHNV, CDR2 YYDKDF (reference sequence). V was cut by 3 bases and J by 2 bases, with 11 bases left in between. This CDR3 is CATSRSADAGANVLTF. In DNA form, the CDR3 reads TGTGCCACCAGCAGGTCTGCGGATGCTGGGGCCAACGTCCTGACTTTC.

This chain connects TRBV4-3 to TRBJ1-6; 11 bases map to TRBD1. With 4 bases clipped from V and 10 bases from J, the junction kept 9 bases outside the gene matches. The CDR3 spans 16 residues. Germline assignment: CDR1 LGHNA and CDR2 YSLEER. This chain's CDR3 is CASSPRDRGRESPLHF. CDR3 coding DNA: TGCGCCAGCAGCCCCCGGGACAGGGGGAGAGAATCACCCCTCCACTTT.

V and J are TRBV27 and TRBJ1-4, with 9 nucleotides matching TRBD1. V shed 8 bases and J 8 bases; nucleotides not matched to a gene: 9. There are 14 residues in the CDR3. Germline V lookup: CDR1 MNHEY, CDR2 SMNVEV (reference sequence). CDR3 nucleotides: TGTGCCAGCTCAGAACAGGGGGCTGAGGAAAAACTGTTTTTT. Its translation: CASSEQGAEEKLFF.

V is TRBV7-9 and J is TRBJ2-5, with 9 bases matching TRBD2. J was trimmed by 2 bases and V by 5 bases; bases with no gene match: 18. Germline V CDR1 and CDR2: SEHNR, FQNEAQ (reference sequence). The CDR3 contains 19 residues. This CDR3 is CASSAVHRSGSGGQETQYF. CDR3 sequence (DNA): TGTGCCAGCAGCGCGGTCCACAGATCCGGTAGCGGGGGACAAGAGACCCAGTACTTC.

The rearrangement links TRBV30 to TRBJ2-5, with 7 bases identical to TRBD1. The J segment lost 0 bases and the V segment lost 6 bases, leaving 7 bases of the junction unmatched. Germline V gene data show CDR1 as GTSNPN and CDR2 as SVGIG (reference sequence). The CDR3 is made up of 14 amino acids. The CDR3 DNA reads as TGTGCCTGCACAGGGGCGTTTTACCAAGAGACCCAGTACTTC. As protein: CACTGAFYQETQYF.

V gene TRBV14 combines with J gene TRBJ2-7; TRBD1 is a possible D gene (5 bases). This CDR3 comprises 14 residues. Looked up from germline, CDR1 is SGHDN and CDR2 is FVKESK. V shed 2 bases and J shed 8 bases, with 16 bases lying between them. CDR3 coding DNA: TGTGCCAGCAGCCAAAGGGGTCAGGGTTACCAGCAGTACTTC. It codes for CASSQRGQGYQQYF.

Only a few counts were recorded for this clone. This sequence joins TRBV15 and TRBJ2-1, with D tentatively TRBD2 (6 bases). The CDR3 is 13 amino acids. V lost 3 bases and J lost 5, with 8 bases in between. The V gene's germline CDR1 is LNHNV and CDR2 YYDKDF (reference sequence). The DNA for the CDR3 is TGTGCCACCAGCAGCCGGGGGAACAATGAGCAGTTCTTC. Its protein product is CATSSRGNNEQFF.

V usage is TRBV7-8 and J usage is TRBJ2-3; D unclear. Germline CDR1 is SGHVS and CDR2 is FQNEAQ. Deletions cut 1 base from V and 6 bases from J, with 11 bases between. CDR3 length: 14 residues. As DNA, the CDR3 is TGTGCCAGCAGCTTAGGCGGATTCACGGATACGCAGTATTTT. Protein sequence: CASSLGGFTDTQYF.

The V call is TRBV4-1, the J call TRBJ2-7, with 11 bases aligning to TRBD2. Germline V gene sequence: CDR1 MGHRA, CDR2 YSYEKL. This CDR3 comprises 16 residues. V dropped 2 bases and J dropped 1; count of bases not matched to a gene: 4. CDR3 protein: CASSQPGTSGSYEQYF. The CDR3 bases are TGCGCCAGCAGCCAACCGGGGACTAGCGGATCCTACGAGCAGTACTTC.

The chain links TRBV28 to TRBJ1-2; maybe TRBD1 (5 bases). The germline gives CDR1 MDHEN, CDR2 SYDVKM. The CDR3 extends over 12 amino acids. The V end was cut by 5 bases, the J end by 4 bases, with 8 bases between. CDR3 amino acids: CASSRGVYGYTF. The CDR3 region has the DNA TGTGCCAGCAGTCGGGGGGTCTATGGCTACACCTTC.

The chain combines TRBV11-2 with TRBJ2-7; tentative D call: TRBD1 (6 bases). The CDR3 covers 14 residues. V was cut by 3 bases and J by 0 bases, with 9 bases left in between. CDR1 is SGHAT, CDR2 FQNNGV, per germline. CDR3 nucleotides: TGTGCCAGCAGCTTCATGGACAGCTCCTACGAGCAGTACTTC. Its translation: CASSFMDSSYEQYF.

The chain combines TRBV19 with TRBJ2-3, with 8 bases that match TRBD2. CDR1 is LNHDA and CDR2 is SQIVND in the germline V gene (reference sequence). This CDR3 comprises 14 residues. V dropped 5 bases and J dropped 3; count of bases not matched to a gene: 4. CDR3 coding DNA: TGTGCCAGTAGTCCGGGACTAGATACAGATACGCAGTATTTT. Encoded protein: CASSPGLDTDTQYF.

In its sample, this clone was seen once. Here the CDR3 DNA reads TGTGCCTGGAGTCAGCTAGGGGGGTTAGAGAATCAGCCCCAGCATTTT. Amino acid sequence: CAWSQLGGLENQPQHF. The genes are TRBV30 and TRBJ1-5; tentative D call: TRBD1 (6 bases). The germline gives CDR1 GTSNPN, CDR2 SVGIG (reference sequence). The CDR3 totals 16 residues. The V end lost 2 bases, the J end lost 4 bases, and 18 bases lay between the germline ends.

This chain joins TRBV29-1 and TRBJ2-7; TRBD2 matches at 11 bases. CDR1 and CDR2 (germline): SQVTM, ANQGSEA. Germline trimming cut 3 bases from V and 2 bases from J; bases unmatched to any gene: 9. The CDR3 has 16 residues. The DNA of the CDR3 is TGCAGCGTTGACGTCCCGGAGGGACTAGCGGCCTACGAGCAGTACTTC. Translation: CSVDVPEGLAAYEQYF.

This clone was found once. The chain is built from TRBV4-2 and TRBJ2-7; 11 bases agree with TRBD2. The CDR3 extends over 16 amino acids. V lost 3 bases and J lost 5; bases outside the gene matches: 9. Germline CDR1 LGHNA, CDR2 YNFKEQ. The CDR3, as DNA: TGTGCCAGCAGCCACCCGACTAGCGGGACTCGAGACGAGCAGTACTTC. This codes for CASSHPTSGTRDEQYF.

V is TRBV6-6 and J is TRBJ1-1; D ambiguous. Germline V lookup: CDR1 MNHNY, CDR2 SVGAGI (reference sequence). CDR3 size: 12 residues. The V gene lost 0 bases and the J gene lost 7 bases, with 6 bases spanning the gap. The CDR3 bases are TGTGCCAGCAGTTACTCGCAGCTTGAAGCTTTCTTT. As protein: CASSYSQLEAFF.